Listed below are T cell receptor beta chains from one sample, sequenced in a study of T cell responses to AZD1222 COVID-19 vaccine. Profiling relied on immunoSEQ multiplex PCR, and the TCRdb table lists in-frame clones only, not all of them. The repertoire has 150,000 or so clones, about 89% of them found once; the top ten carry 5% to 6.5%. The sequencing used peripheral blood, collected on day 0 of AZD1222 vaccination. These receptors came from an adult in good health. The CDR3 runs from the conserved cysteine through the conserved F or W. The order of the fields is CDR3 length, J gene, clone size, D gene, V gene, CDR3 protein. D genes are given only for firm matches. Clone size is shown for a subset of rows, as once, few, many or a class of expanded clone.

14	TRBJ1-2	.	.	TRBV10-3	CAISEDPDPARYTF
14	TRBJ1-2	.	.	TRBV5-1	CASNRESRPYGYTF
16	TRBJ2-1	.	.	TRBV24-1	CATSDSRNDVVDEQFF
16	TRBJ2-2	.	TRBD1	TRBV7-9	CASSSRTGRNTGELFF
15	TRBJ2-7	.	.	TRBV5-1	CASSLSPGSSYEQYF
16	TRBJ1-2	.	TRBD1	TRBV5-1	CASSFDGTALNYGYTF
12	TRBJ2-3	once	.	TRBV9	CASSGGTDTQYF
15	TRBJ2-1	.	TRBD2	TRBV18	CASSRPSGGPGEQFF
15	TRBJ1-6	.	.	TRBV5-1	CASSPGKIYNSPLHF
14	TRBJ1-6	.	TRBD1	TRBV6-2/TRBV6-3	CASSMDRALAPLHF
12	TRBJ2-1	.	.	TRBV18	CASSPTGDEQFF
13	TRBJ1-2	.	.	TRBV12-3/TRBV12-4	CASSFLQTGQYTF
15	TRBJ1-3	.	TRBD1	TRBV5-1	CASSASTGGGNTIYF
13	TRBJ1-6	.	.	TRBV15	CATRRSVNSPLHF
15	TRBJ1-5	.	.	TRBV11-2	CASSLGPGSNQPQHF
15	TRBJ1-2	.	.	TRBV5-6	CASSLTGILNYGYTF
16	TRBJ1-2	.	.	TRBV7-9	CASSLASEQLTYGYTF
15	TRBJ1-1	once	.	TRBV15	CATSRDPVLSTEAFF
11	TRBJ1-2	.	.	TRBV30	CAWSEDYGYTF
15	TRBJ1-5	once	.	TRBV5-6	CASSLRGYSNQPQHF
17	TRBJ1-1	.	.	TRBV7-9	CASSYSLDSRKNTEAFF
16	TRBJ1-1	.	.	TRBV19	CASSIDFRGELAEAFF
14	TRBJ1-2	.	.	TRBV30	CAWSIGGGPYGYTF
12	TRBJ1-1	.	.	TRBV5-1	CASSLVGEEAFF
14	TRBJ2-5	.	.	TRBV11-2	CASSLVEGRETQYF
14	TRBJ2-6	.	TRBD2	TRBV19	CASSGGRGANVLTF
15	TRBJ1-4	few	.	TRBV25-1	CASSEGSGRGEKLFF
14	TRBJ1-2	.	TRBD1	TRBV5-5	CASSLVGDRVGYTF
18	TRBJ1-4	.	.	TRBV18	CASSPQGKASTGVEKLFF
12	TRBJ1-2	.	.	TRBV19	CASKTENYGYTF
15	TRBJ1-5	.	.	TRBV6-2/TRBV6-3	CASTPPGVRNQPQHF
13	TRBJ2-2	.	.	TRBV5-1	CASSPPTGGELFF
14	TRBJ1-1	.	.	TRBV7-2	CASSLVLQNTEAFF
13	TRBJ2-5	.	.	TRBV6-6	CASNDRSQETQYF
16	TRBJ1-2	.	.	TRBV7-9	CASSLARGQGNYGYTF
16	TRBJ1-1	once	.	TRBV6-5	CASSYGSVQGDTEAFF
15	TRBJ2-1	few	TRBD2	TRBV29-1	CSVGERLAGFNEQFF
15	TRBJ2-7	.	.	TRBV6-5	CASSYSGFGSYEQYF
16	TRBJ2-3	.	TRBD2	TRBV7-2	CASSLALGGGTDTQYF
15	TRBJ1-2	.	.	TRBV11-2	CASTLDGGRHYGYTF
15	TRBJ1-6	.	TRBD1	TRBV7-2	CASRGGQGPNSPLHF
13	TRBJ1-3	.	.	TRBV30	CAWSGTIGNTIYF
15	TRBJ2-5	.	TRBD2	TRBV6-2/TRBV6-3	CASSPGTSGGHTQYF